This T cell receptor beta chain was captured in a study of T cells in Graves' hyperthyroidism and ophthalmopathy. Exclusion criteria comprised uncontrolled infection, other autoimmune disease, pregnancy or lactation. RNA transcripts provided the source from which TCR beta CDR3 regions were amplified. First-round RT-PCR with HTBI primers amplified the TCR CDR3 region. TCRdb independently ran MiXCR on the multiplex PCR reads; one entry per CDR3 protein. The sample has hundreds of thousands of distinct CDR3 sequences; less than 25% are singletons. The CDR3 length is 12 residues. Looked up from germline, CDR1 is MNHNS and CDR2 is SASEGT. Trimming took 6 bases from V and 7 from J, leaving 12 bases between them. The table lists this clonotype with a few counts.

This sequence joins TRBV6-1 and TRBJ1-1, with D maybe TRBD1 (5 bases). Sequencing was carried out using blood. The source of this sequence is a woman in her 70s with Graves' ophthalmopathy. The CDR3: CASRKDSIEAFF. CDR3 nucleotides: TGTGCCAGCAGGAAAGACAGTATTGAAGCTTTCTTT.